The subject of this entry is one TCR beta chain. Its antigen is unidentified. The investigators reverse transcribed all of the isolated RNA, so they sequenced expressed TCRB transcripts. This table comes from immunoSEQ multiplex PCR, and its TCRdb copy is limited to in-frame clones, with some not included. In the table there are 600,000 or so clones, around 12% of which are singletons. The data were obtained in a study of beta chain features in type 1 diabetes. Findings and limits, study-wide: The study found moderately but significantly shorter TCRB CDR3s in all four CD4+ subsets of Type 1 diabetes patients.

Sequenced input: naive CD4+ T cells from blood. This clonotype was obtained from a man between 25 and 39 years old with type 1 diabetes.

DNA of the CDR3: TGTGCCAGCAGTGAAAGGACAGGGAAGGGAGAGACCCAGTACTTC. Protein product: CASSERTGKGETQYF. The rearrangement links TRBV7-2 to TRBJ2-5; TRBD1 aligns across 8 bases. The trim removed 6 bases at V and 4 bases at J, leaving 10 bases unmatched. Germline lookup yields CDR1 SGHTA and CDR2 FQGNSA. The CDR3 covers 15 residues.